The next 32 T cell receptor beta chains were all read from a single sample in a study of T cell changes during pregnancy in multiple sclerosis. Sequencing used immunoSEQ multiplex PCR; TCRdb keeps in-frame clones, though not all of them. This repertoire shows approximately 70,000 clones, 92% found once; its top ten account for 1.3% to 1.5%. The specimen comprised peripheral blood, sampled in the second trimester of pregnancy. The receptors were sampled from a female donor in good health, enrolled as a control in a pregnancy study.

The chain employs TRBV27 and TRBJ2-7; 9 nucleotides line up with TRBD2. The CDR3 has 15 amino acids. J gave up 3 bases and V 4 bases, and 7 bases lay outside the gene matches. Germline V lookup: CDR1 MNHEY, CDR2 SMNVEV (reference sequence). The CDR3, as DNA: TGTGCCAGCAGTTCGAGGACTAGCGAGTTCTACGAGCAGTACTTC. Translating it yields CASSSRTSEFYEQYF.

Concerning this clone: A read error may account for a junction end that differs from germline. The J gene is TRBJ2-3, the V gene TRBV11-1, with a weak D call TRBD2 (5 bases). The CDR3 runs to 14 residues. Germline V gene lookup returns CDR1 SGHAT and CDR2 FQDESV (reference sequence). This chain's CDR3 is CASNLQRGTDTQYF. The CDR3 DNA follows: TGTGCCAGCAACTTACAAAGAGGGACAGATACGCAGTATTTT.

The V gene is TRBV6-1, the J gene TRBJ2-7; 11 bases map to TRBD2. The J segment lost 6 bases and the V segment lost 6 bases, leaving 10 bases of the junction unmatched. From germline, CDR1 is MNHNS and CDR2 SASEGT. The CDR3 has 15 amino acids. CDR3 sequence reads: CASRKTSGTIGEQYF. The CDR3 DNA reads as TGTGCCAGCAGGAAGACTAGCGGGACCATTGGCGAGCAGTACTTC.

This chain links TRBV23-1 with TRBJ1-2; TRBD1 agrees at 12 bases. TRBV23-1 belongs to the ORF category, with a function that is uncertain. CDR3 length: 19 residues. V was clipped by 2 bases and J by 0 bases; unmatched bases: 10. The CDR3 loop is CASSQTGPGQGAANYGYTF. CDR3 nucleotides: TGCGCCAGCAGTCAAACCGGGCCGGGACAGGGGGCTGCTAACTATGGCTACACCTTC.

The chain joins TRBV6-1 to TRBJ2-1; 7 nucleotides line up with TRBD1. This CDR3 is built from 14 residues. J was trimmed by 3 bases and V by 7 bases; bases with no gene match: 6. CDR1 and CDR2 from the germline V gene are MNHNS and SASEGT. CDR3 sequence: CASTRGQDYNEQFF. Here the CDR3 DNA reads TGTGCCAGCACTCGAGGACAGGACTACAATGAGCAGTTCTTC.

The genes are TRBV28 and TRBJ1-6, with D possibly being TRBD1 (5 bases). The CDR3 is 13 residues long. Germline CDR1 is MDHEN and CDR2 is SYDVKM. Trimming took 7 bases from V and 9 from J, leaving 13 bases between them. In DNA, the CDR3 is TGTGCCAGCATTCAGGGAAGGGGTTCACCCCTCCACTTT. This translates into CASIQGRGSPLHF.

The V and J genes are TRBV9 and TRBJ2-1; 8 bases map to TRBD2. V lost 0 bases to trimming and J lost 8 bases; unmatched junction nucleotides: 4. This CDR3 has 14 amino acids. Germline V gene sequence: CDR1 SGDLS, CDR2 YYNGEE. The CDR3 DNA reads TGTGCCAGCAGCGTAGCGGGAGGGAGGGATGAGCAGTTCTTC. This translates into CASSVAGGRDEQFF.

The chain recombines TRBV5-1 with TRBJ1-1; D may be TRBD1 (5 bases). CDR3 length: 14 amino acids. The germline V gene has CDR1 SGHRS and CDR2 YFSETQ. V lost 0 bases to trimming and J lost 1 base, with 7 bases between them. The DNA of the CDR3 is TGCGCCAGCAGCTTGGCAGGGCAGAACACTGAAGCTTTCTTT. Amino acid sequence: CASSLAGQNTEAFF.

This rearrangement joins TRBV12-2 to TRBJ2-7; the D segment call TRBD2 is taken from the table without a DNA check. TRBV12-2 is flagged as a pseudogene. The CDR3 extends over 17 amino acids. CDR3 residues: CASRLTGSGTRSYEQYF. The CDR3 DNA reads TGTGCAAGTCGCTTGACAGGGTCGGGGACTAGGTCCTACGAGCAGTACTTC.

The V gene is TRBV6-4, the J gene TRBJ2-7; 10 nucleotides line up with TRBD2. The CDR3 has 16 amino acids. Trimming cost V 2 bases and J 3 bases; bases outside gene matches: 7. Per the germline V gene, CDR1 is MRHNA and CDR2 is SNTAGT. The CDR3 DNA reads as TGTGCCAGCAGTGACAGGTCTAGCGGGAGTTGCTACGAGCAGTACTTC. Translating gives CASSDRSSGSCYEQYF.

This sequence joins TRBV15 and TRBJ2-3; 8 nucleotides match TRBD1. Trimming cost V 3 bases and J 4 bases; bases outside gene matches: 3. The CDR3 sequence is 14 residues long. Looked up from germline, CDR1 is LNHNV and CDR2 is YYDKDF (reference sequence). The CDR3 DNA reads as TGTGCCACCAGCAGGGACAGGGTGGCAGATACGCAGTATTTT. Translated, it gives CATSRDRVADTQYF.

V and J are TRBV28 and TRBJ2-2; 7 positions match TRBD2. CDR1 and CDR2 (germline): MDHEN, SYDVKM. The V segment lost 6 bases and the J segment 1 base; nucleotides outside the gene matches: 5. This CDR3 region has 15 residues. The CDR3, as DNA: TGTGCCAGCAGACCCCTAGCGGAGAACACCGGGGAGCTGTTTTTT. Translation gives CASRPLAENTGELFF.

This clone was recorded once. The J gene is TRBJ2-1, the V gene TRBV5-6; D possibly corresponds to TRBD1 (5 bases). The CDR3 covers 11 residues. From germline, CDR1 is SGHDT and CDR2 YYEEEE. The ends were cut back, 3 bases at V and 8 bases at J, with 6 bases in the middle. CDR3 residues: CASSWGYEQFF. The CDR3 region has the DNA TGTGCCAGCAGCTGGGGCTATGAGCAGTTCTTC.

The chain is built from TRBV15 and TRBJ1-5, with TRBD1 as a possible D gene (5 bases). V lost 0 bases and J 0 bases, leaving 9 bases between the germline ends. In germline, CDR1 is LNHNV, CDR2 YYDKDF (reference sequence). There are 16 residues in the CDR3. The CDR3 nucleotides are TGTGCCACCAGCAGAGACGGACATCTTAGCAATCAGCCCCAGCATTTT. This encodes CATSRDGHLSNQPQHF.

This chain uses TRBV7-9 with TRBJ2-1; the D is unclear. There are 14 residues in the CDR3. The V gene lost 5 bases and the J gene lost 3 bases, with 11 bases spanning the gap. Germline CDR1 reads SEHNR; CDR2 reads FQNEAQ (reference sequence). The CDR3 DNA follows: TGTGCCAGCAGCCCAGAGACTGTCTACAATGAGCAGTTCTTC. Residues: CASSPETVYNEQFF. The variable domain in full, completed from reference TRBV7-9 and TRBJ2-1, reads DTGVSQNPRHKITKRGQNVTFRCDPISEHNRLYWYRQTLGQGPEFLTYFQNEAQLEKSRLLSDRFSAERPKGSFSTLEIQRTEQGDSAMYLCASSPETVYNEQFFGPGTRLTVL.

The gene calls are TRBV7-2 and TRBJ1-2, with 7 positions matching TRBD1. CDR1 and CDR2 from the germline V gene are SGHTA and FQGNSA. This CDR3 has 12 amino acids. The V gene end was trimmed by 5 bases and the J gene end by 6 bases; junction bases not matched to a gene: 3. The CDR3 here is CASSLQGNGYTF. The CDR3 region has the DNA TGTGCCAGCAGCCTACAGGGGAATGGCTACACCTTC.

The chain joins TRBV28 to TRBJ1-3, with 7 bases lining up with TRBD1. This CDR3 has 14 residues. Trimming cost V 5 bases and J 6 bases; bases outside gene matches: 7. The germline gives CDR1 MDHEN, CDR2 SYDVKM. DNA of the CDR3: TGTGCCAGCAGTAGGGACAGAATGTTAAACACCATATATTTT. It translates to CASSRDRMLNTIYF.

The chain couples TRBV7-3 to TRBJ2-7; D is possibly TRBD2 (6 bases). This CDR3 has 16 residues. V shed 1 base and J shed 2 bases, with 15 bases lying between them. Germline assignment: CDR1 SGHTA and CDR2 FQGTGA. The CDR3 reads CASSLRPRGTAYEQYF. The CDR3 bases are TGTGCCAGCAGCTTAAGACCCCGCGGGACCGCCTACGAGCAGTACTTC.

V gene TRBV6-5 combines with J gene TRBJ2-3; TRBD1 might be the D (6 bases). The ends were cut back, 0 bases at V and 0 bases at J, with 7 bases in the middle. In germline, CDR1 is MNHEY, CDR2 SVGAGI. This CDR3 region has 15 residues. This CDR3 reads CASSYSDRSTDTQYF. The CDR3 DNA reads TGTGCCAGCAGTTACTCGGACAGAAGCACAGATACGCAGTATTTT.

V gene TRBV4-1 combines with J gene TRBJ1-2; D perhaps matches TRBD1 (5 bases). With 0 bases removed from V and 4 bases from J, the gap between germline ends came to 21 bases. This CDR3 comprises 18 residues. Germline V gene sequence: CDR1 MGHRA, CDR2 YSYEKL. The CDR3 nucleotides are TGCGCCAGCAGCCAAGATGTGAGGACTAGGGGCAACTTCTATGGCTACACCTTC. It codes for CASSQDVRTRGNFYGYTF.

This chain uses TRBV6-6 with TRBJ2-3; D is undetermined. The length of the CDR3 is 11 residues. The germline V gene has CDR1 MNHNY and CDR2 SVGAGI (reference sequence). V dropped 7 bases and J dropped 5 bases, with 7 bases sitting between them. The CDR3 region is CASTRGDTQYF. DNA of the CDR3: TGTGCCAGCACCCGAGGAGATACGCAGTATTTT.

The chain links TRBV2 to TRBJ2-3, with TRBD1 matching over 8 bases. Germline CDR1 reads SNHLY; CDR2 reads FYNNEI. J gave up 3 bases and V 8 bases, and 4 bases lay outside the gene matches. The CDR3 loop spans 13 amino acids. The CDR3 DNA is TGTGCCAGCCACAGGGGGGAGACAGATACGCAGTATTTT. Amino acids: CASHRGETDTQYF.

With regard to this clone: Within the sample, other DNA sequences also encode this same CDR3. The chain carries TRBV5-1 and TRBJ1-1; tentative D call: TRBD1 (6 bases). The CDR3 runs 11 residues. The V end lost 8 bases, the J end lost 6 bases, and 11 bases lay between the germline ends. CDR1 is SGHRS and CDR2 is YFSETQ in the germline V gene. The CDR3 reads CASSNRAEAFF. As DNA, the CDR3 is TGCGCCAGTAGCAACAGGGCTGAAGCTTTCTTT.

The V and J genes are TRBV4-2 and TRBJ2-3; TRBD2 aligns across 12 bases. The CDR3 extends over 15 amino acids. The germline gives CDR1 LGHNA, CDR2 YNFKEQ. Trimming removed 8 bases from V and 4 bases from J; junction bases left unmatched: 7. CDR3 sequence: CASATTSGSPDTQYF. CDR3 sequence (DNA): TGTGCCAGCGCCACGACTAGCGGGAGCCCAGATACGCAGTATTTT.

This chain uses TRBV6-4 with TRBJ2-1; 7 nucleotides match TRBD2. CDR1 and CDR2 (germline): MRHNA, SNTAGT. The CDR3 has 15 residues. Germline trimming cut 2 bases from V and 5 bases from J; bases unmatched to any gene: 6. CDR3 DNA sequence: TGTGCCAGCAGTGACGGGCTAGCGGCTAACAATGAGCAGTTCTTC. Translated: CASSDGLAANNEQFF.

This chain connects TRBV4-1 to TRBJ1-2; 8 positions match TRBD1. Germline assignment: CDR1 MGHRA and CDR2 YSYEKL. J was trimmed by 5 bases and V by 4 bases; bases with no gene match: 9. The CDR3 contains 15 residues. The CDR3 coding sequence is TGCGCCAGCAGCCCGAGGGCAGGGGGCGATTATGGCTACACCTTC. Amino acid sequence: CASSPRAGGDYGYTF.

CDR3 bases: TGCAGCGTTGATGGGGACAATCTATACGAGCAGTACTTC. Its protein is CSVDGDNLYEQYF. The gene calls are TRBV29-1 and TRBJ2-7; maybe TRBD1 (6 bases). The CDR3 sequence is 13 residues long. V was trimmed by 3 bases and J by 4 bases, leaving 13 bases between them. Germline-derived CDR1 and CDR2 are SQVTM and ANQGSEA.

The CDR3 loop reads CASSQPRGPQHF. The CDR3 DNA reads as TGCGCCAGCAGCCAACCCCGCGGGCCCCAGCATTTT. The chain uses TRBV4-1 and TRBJ1-5; D unclear. The V end was cut by 2 bases, the J end by 9 bases, with 8 bases between. Germline V CDR1 and CDR2: MGHRA, YSYEKL. This CDR3 contains 12 residues.

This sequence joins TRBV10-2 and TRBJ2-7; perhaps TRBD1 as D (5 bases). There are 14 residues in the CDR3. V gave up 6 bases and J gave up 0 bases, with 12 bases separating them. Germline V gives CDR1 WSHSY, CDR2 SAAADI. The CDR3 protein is CASSRVPVSYEQYF. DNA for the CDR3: TGCGCCAGCAGCAGGGTACCGGTCTCCTACGAGCAGTACTTC.

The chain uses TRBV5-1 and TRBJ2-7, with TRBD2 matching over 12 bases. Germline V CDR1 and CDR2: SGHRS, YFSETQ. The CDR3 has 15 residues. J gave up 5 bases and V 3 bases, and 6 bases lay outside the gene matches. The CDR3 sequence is CASSWKTSGSDEQYF. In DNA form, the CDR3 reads TGCGCCAGCAGCTGGAAGACTAGCGGGAGCGACGAGCAGTACTTC. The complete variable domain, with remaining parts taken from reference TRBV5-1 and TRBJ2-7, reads KAGVTQTPRYLIKTRGQQVTLSCSPISGHRSVSWYQQTPGQGLQFLFEYFSETQRNKGNFPGRFSGRQFSNSRSEMNVSTLELGDSALYLCASSWKTSGSDEQYFGPGTRLTVT.

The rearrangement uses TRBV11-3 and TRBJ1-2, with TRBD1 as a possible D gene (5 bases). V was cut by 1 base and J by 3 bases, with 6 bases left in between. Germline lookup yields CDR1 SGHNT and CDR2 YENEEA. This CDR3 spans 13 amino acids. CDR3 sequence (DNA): TGTGCCAGCAGCTTAGGGACATACTATGGCTACACCTTC. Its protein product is CASSLGTYYGYTF.

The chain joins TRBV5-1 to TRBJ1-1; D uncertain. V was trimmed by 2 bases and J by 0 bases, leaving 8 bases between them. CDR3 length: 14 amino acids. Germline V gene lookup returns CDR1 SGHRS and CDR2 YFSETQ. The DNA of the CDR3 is TGCGCCAGCAGCTTAAGAGTAATGAACACTGAAGCTTTCTTT. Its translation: CASSLRVMNTEAFF.